The text below deals with one T cell receptor beta chain. The V end was cut by 0 bases, the J end by 5 bases, with 16 bases between. The CDR3 covers 16 residues. CDR1 is SGHTA and CDR2 is FQGTGA in the germline V gene. This record belongs to a study of blood T cell repertoires in COVID-19. Sequencing was performed with immunoSEQ multiplex PCR; in TCRdb, only in-frame clones are kept and a portion is missing. This sample has hundreds of thousands of clones; approximately 87% occur once, and the top ten carry about 2%. The chain carries TRBV7-3 and TRBJ1-1; D possibly corresponds to TRBD1 (5 bases). The sample comprised peripheral blood. This clonotype was sampled from a woman aged 60 to 75 with COVID-19, enrolled during active disease. In DNA form, the CDR3 reads TGTGCCAGCAGCTTAACGCAGGGAGGAGGATGGACTGAAGCTTTCTTT. Encoded protein: CASSLTQGGGWTEAFF.